This T cell receptor beta chain was recovered during a study of CXCR3-negative and CXCR3-positive naive CD8 T cells. Study at large: The study obtained roughly 130 million TRB reads, about 1.5 +/- 0.3 million per library.

By phenotype, naive CD8+ T cells were CD45RO-CCR7+CD27+CD95-. Germline CDR1 and CDR2: SQVTM and ANQGSEA. There are 13 residues in the CDR3. Each TRB cDNA library was prepared by 5' RACE (with UMI labels). TCRdb re-analyzed the 5' RACE reads; it lists each CDR3 protein once, without DNA. The listing records over 100,000 distinct CDR3 sequences. Findings of the study overall: Naive cells, whether CXCR3-negative or CXCR3-positive, had similar TRBV-TRBJ usage, while memory cells differed. Both naive subsets carried similar amounts of surface CD5, so TCR strength was inferred from TRB CDR3 properties. Greater hydrophobicity was found in TRB CDR3s of CXCR3-positive naive cells than of CXCR3-negative naive cells.

About this clonotype itself: Its antigen remains unidentified.

This clonotype was sampled from a human donor in good health. Some clones in this sample may be carry-over from other donors' samples. V and J are TRBV29-1 and TRBJ2-7; TCRdb's D gene call, TRBD1, goes unchecked for lack of DNA. Material for sequencing was naive CXCR3+ CD8+ T cells from blood. Subset described: CD45RO-CCR7+CD27+CD95- naive CD8+ T cells expressing CXCR3 (TNR3+). CDR3 in amino acids: CSVGTGEVYEQYF.